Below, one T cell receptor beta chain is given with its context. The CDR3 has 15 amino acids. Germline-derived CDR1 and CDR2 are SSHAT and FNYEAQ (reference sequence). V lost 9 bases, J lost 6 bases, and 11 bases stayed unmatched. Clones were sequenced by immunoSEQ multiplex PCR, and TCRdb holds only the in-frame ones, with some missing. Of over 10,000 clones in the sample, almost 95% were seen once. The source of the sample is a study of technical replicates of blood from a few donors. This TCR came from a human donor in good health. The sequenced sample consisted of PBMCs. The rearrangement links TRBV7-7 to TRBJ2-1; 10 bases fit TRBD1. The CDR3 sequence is CASSPGTGDSNEQFF. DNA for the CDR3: TGTGCCAGTTCTCCAGGGACAGGGGACAGCAATGAGCAGTTCTTC.